This TCR beta chain was obtained from a study of blood T cell repertoires in COVID-19. As for the study in general: COVID-19 samples from acute and convalescent phases originated in the United States, Italy and Spain. Sources were T cells, B-cell-depleted T cells, or PBMCs; the material itself was cDNA or gDNA.

Germline V gene data show CDR1 as SGHRS and CDR2 as YFSETQ. The J segment lost 8 bases and the V segment lost 3 bases, leaving 11 bases of the junction unmatched. The CDR3 sequence is 16 residues long. As processed by the authors: Estimates of nucleated cell counts were drawn from the amplification of reference gene primers. Data came from immunoSEQ multiplex PCR; TCRdb stores just in-frame clones and leaves some out. That table gives V, J and clone size, and the DNA gave D and trimming. Found here are 81,000 or so clones, about nine tenths of them singletons; the top ten hold about 12%. The sequence derives from a man between 65 and 85 years old with active or convalescent COVID-19. The rearrangement links TRBV5-1 to TRBJ2-1; 10 nucleotides agree with TRBD2. Sequencing input: peripheral blood. As DNA, the CDR3 is TGCGCCAGCAGCTCGGCCGAACTAGCGGGGCTGGATGAGCAGTTCTTC. Protein product: CASSSAELAGLDEQFF.